This T cell receptor beta chain appears in the sequencing data of a study of cytomegalovirus exposure and HLA in healthy donors. The PCR had 60 Vbeta and 13 Jbeta primers. TCRdb keeps only in-frame clones here, not all; method: immunoSEQ multiplex PCR. The sample has over 95,000 clones; roughly four fifths are singletons. V shed 1 base and J shed 0 bases, with 10 bases lying between them. The CDR3 spans 15 residues. CDR1 and CDR2 (germline): SGDLS, YYNGEE. This clone has only a few counts. The chain carries TRBV9 and TRBJ1-1, with D unresolved. This TCR derives from a woman aged 18-29 years in good health and CMV-seronegative. Sequences were obtained from PBMCs. CDR3 nucleotide sequence: TGTGCCAGCAGCGTATATGAGTATGTGAACACTGAAGCTTTCTTT. Amino acids: CASSVYEYVNTEAFF.